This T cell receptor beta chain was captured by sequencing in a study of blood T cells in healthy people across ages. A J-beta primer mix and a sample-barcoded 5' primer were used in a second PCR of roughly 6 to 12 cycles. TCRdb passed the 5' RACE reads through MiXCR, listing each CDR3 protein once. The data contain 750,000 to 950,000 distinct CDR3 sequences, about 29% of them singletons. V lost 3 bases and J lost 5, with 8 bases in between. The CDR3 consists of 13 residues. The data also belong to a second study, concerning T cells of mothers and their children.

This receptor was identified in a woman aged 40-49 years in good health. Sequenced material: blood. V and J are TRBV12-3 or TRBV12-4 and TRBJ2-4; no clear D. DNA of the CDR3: TGTGCCAGCAGTTTGAACAGCGAAAACATTCAGTACTTC. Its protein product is CASSLNSENIQYF.